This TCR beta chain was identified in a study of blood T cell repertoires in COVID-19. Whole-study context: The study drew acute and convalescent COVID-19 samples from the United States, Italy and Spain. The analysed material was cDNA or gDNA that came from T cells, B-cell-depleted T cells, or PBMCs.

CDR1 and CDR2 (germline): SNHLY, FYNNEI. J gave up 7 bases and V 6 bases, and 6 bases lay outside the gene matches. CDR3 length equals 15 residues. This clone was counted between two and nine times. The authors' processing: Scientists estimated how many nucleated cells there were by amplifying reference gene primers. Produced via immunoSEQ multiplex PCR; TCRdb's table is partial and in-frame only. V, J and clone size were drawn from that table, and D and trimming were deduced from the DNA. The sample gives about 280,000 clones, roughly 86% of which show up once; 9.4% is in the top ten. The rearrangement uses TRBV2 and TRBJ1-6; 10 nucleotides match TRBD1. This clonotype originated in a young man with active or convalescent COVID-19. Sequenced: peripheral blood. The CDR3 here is CASRDRGGLNSPLHF. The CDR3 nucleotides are TGTGCCAGCAGGGACAGGGGGGGGCTAAATTCACCCCTCCACTTT. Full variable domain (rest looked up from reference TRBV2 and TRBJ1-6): EPEVTQTPSHQVTQMGQEVILRCVPISNHLYFYWYRQILGQKVEFLVSFYNNEISEKSEIFDDQFSVERPDGSNFTLKIRSTKLEDSAMYFCASRDRGGLNSPLHFGNGTRLTVT.